This T cell receptor beta chain was sequenced for a study of T cell responses to AZD1222 COVID-19 vaccine. Study-level background: Pooled together were second doses at about 4 or about 12 weeks.

This CDR3 region has 15 residues. Germline loops: CDR1 SGHRS, CDR2 YFSETQ. J lost 2 bases, V lost 7 bases, and 11 bases had no gene match. Sequencing was performed with immunoSEQ multiplex PCR; in TCRdb, only in-frame clones are kept and a portion is missing. The sample includes roughly 150,000 clones, 89% of them seen just once. General study points: In a largely white British group with more females than males, clonal diversity was possibly underestimated. Sampled repertoires all dated from after the peak T cell response.

Notes on this clone: Its specificity is not known.

This clonotype originated in an adult in good health. The chain is built from TRBV5-1 and TRBJ2-5, with 7 bases matching TRBD2. The sample was peripheral blood, taken on day 0 of AZD1222 vaccination. The CDR3 loop is CASGMGGRTQETQYF. CDR3 DNA sequence: TGCGCCAGCGGGATGGGAGGGAGGACGCAAGAGACCCAGTACTTC.